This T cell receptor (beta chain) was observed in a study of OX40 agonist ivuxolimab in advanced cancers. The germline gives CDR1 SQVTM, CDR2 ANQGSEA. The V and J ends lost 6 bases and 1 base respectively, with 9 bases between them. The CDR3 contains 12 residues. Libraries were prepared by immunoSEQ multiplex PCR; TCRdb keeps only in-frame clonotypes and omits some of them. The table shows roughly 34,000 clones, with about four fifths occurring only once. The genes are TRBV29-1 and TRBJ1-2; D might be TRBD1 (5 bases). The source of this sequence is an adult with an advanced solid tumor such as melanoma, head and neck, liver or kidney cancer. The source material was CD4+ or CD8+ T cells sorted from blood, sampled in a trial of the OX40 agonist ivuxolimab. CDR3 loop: CSVGHRNYGYTF. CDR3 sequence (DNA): TGCAGCGTCGGACACCGTAACTATGGCTACACCTTC.